Each of the 17 T cell receptor beta chains below was sequenced from the same sample in a study of cytomegalovirus exposure and HLA in healthy donors. Sequenced by immunoSEQ multiplex PCR; TCRdb stores in-frame clones only, minus some. The sample contains roughly 70,000 clones, about 82% of which appear only once. The sequenced material came from PBMCs. These receptors were taken from a man between 25 and 39 years old in good health and CMV-seronegative.

The chain couples TRBV6-1 to TRBJ2-2; D gene unclear. Between the trimmed V and J ends, which lost 5 bases and 7 bases, there was a span of 11 bases. The CDR3 totals 13 residues. Germline V gene sequence: CDR1 MNHNS, CDR2 SASEGT. The CDR3 region is CASSRLSDGELFF. The CDR3, as DNA: TGTGCCAGCAGTCGACTCTCTGACGGGGAGCTGTTTTTT.

CDR3 sequence: CASSLMFSDNEQFF. CDR3 DNA: TGTGCCAGCAGCTTAATGTTTTCGGACAATGAGCAGTTCTTC. This sequence joins TRBV7-3 and TRBJ2-1; D call uncertain. This CDR3 comprises 14 residues. CDR1 is SGHTA and CDR2 is FQGTGA in the germline V gene. V was shortened by 1 base and J by 5 bases, with 9 bases between the two germline ends.

CDR3 loop: CASTPEGSFSYNEQFF. For the CDR3, the DNA is TGTGCCAGCACCCCAGAGGGTTCATTCTCCTACAATGAGCAGTTCTTC. This chain connects TRBV9 to TRBJ2-1; weak D call: TRBD2 (5 bases). V lost 6 bases and J lost 0, with 16 bases in between. Germline V gene lookup returns CDR1 SGDLS and CDR2 YYNGEE. The CDR3 has 16 amino acids.

V and J are TRBV7-2 and TRBJ2-5; the D gene is possibly TRBD1 (5 bases). Germline assignment: CDR1 SGHTA and CDR2 FQGNSA. This CDR3 contains 14 residues. V was trimmed by 1 base and J by 9 bases, leaving 15 bases between them. CDR3 in DNA: TGTGCCAGCAGCTTAGTGAGCCCCCAAGGGGCCCAGTACTTC. Encoded protein: CASSLVSPQGAQYF.

This clone was recorded only once. The rearrangement links TRBV30 to TRBJ2-7; the D is unclear. With 0 bases removed from V and 0 bases from J, the gap between germline ends came to 15 bases. The germline gives CDR1 GTSNPN, CDR2 SVGIG (reference sequence). The length of the CDR3 is 16 residues. The CDR3: CAWSVLGAGSSYEQYV. In DNA, the CDR3 is TGTGCCTGGAGTGTACTGGGCGCTGGAAGCTCCTACGAGCAGTACGTC.

The V and J genes are TRBV12-2 and TRBJ2-7; the D call TRBD1 from the table was never checked on the DNA. TRBV12-2 is a recognized pseudogene. This CDR3 has 15 residues. DNA for the CDR3: TGTGCAAGTCGCTTAAAACAGGGGGTCCACTACGAGCAGTACGTC. This encodes CASRLKQGVHYEQYV.

This clone was seen more than once but under ten times. The chain carries TRBV27 and TRBJ1-1; no definite D call. Trimming took 0 bases from V and 1 from J, leaving 6 bases between them. Germline V gene data show CDR1 as MNHEY and CDR2 as SMNVEV (reference sequence). This CDR3 comprises 14 residues. CDR3 nucleotide sequence: TGTGCCAGCAGTTTATCGGGCACGAACACTGAAGCTTTCTTT. This codes for CASSLSGTNTEAFF.

The chain has TRBV6-1 and TRBJ2-7, with D perhaps matching TRBD2 (8 bases). V dropped 10 bases and J dropped 4 bases, with 20 bases sitting between them. The CDR3 runs to 14 residues. Germline V gene sequence: CDR1 MNHNS, CDR2 SASEGT. The CDR3 loop reads CATGGITGVYEQYV. CDR3 nucleotide sequence: TGTGCCACGGGAGGGATTACAGGGGTTTACGAGCAGTACGTC.

This clone was seen only once. The V and J genes are TRBV6-5 and TRBJ2-5; TRBD1 agrees at 9 bases. Looked up from germline, CDR1 is MNHEY and CDR2 is SVGAGI. There are 15 residues in the CDR3. V dropped 6 bases and J dropped 3; count of bases not matched to a gene: 8. Written as DNA, the CDR3 is TGTGCCAGCAGGATTACCGGGACAGGGAAAGAGACCCAGTACTTC. As protein: CASRITGTGKETQYF.

The CDR3 spells CASSPTEAGEADTQYF. CDR3 nucleotide sequence: TGTGCCAGCAGCCCGACCGAAGCGGGAGAGGCAGATACGCAGTATTTT. This chain uses TRBV13 with TRBJ2-3, with 8 bases matching TRBD2. The CDR3 runs 16 residues. Unmatched junction bases numbered 11, after V lost 5 bases and J lost 4 bases. Germline CDR1 PRHDT, CDR2 FYEKMQ (reference sequence).

This clone was recorded once. The chain joins TRBV7-9 to TRBJ1-3; perhaps TRBD1 as D (5 bases). Trimming pared 4 bases from V and 2 bases from J, leaving 12 bases between. The CDR3 has 15 amino acids. CDR1 and CDR2 from the germline V gene are SEHNR and FQNEAQ (reference sequence). The CDR3 DNA sequence: TGTGCCAGCAGCTCCCGGGGGGGGGCTGGAAACACCATATATTTT. It specifies CASSSRGGAGNTIYF.

The rearrangement uses TRBV4-1 and TRBJ2-4, with 12 bases aligning to TRBD2. The CDR3 length is 20 residues. The V gene's germline CDR1 is MGHRA and CDR2 YSYEKL. V was clipped by 4 bases and J by 0 bases; unmatched bases: 13. This CDR3 is CASSREGGLAGTLAKNIQYF. For the CDR3, the DNA is TGCGCCAGCAGCCGAGAGGGAGGACTAGCGGGAACGTTAGCCAAAAACATTCAGTACTTC.

The rearrangement links TRBV5-1 to TRBJ2-1; TRBD2 matches 13 bases. Germline lookup yields CDR1 SGHRS and CDR2 YFSETQ. The CDR3 spans 16 residues. The V and J ends lost 5 bases and 2 bases, in that order; junction bases with no gene match: 4. CDR3 residues: CASREGTSGTYNEQFF. CDR3 nucleotides: TGCGCCAGCAGGGAAGGGACTAGCGGGACCTACAATGAGCAGTTCTTC.

V gene TRBV18 combines with J gene TRBJ2-1, with 10 bases aligning to TRBD2. The CDR3 loop spans 15 amino acids. The germline gives CDR1 KGHSH, CDR2 LQKENI. V lost 5 bases to trimming and J lost 2 bases; unmatched junction nucleotides: 3. The CDR3: CASSIAGGTYNEQFF. CDR3 in DNA: TGTGCCAGCTCAATAGCGGGAGGCACCTACAATGAGCAGTTCTTC.

The rearrangement joins TRBV27 to TRBJ2-1, with 10 bases fitting TRBD2. There are 15 residues in the CDR3. V was pared by 4 bases and J by 4 bases, with 4 bases of the junction left unmatched. Germline assignment: CDR1 MNHEY and CDR2 SMNVEV (reference sequence). CDR3 sequence: CASSWGLASYNEQFF. CDR3 in DNA: TGTGCCAGCAGTTGGGGACTAGCGTCGTACAATGAGCAGTTCTTC.

V is TRBV5-1 and J is TRBJ1-2; TRBD1 is a possible D gene (5 bases). Per germline, CDR1 SGHRS and CDR2 YFSETQ. Trimming left V 0 bases short and J 5 bases short, with 11 bases between. The CDR3 loop spans 14 amino acids. The CDR3: CASSLDAGWYGYTF. The CDR3 DNA is TGCGCCAGCAGCTTGGATGCAGGGTGGTATGGCTACACCTTC.

The chain has TRBV19 and TRBJ2-2; the D gene is possibly TRBD2 (7 bases). The CDR3 contains 18 residues. V was cut by 1 base and J by 3 bases, with 18 bases left in between. The germline V gene has CDR1 LNHDA and CDR2 SQIVND (reference sequence). The CDR3 DNA sequence: TGTGCCAGTAGTATAGCCCTAGGGGGGGGGCTCTACACCGGGGAGCTGTTTTTT. Translating gives CASSIALGGGLYTGELFF.